Detailed here is one T cell receptor beta chain. Its antigen is unknown. This entry comes from a study of T cell responses to AZD1222 COVID-19 vaccine. Whole-study findings and limits: Researchers took repertoire samples only after the peak T cell response had come. Donor demographics were predominantly white British with a female majority; clonal diversity may be underestimated. The study identified only six AZD1222 recipients as seropositive at baseline.

Profiled with immunoSEQ multiplex PCR; TCRdb holds only in-frame clones, not every one. The sample contains approximately 81,000 clones, over 80% of which appear only once. Germline assignment: CDR1 MNHEY and CDR2 SMNVEV (reference sequence). V lost 6 bases and J lost 0, with 11 bases in between. The CDR3 extends over 14 amino acids. The TCR comes from an adult in good health. Sequencing used peripheral blood, obtained on day 0 of MenACWY control vaccination. The genes are TRBV27 and TRBJ1-1, with D perhaps matching TRBD1 (6 bases). DNA of the CDR3: TGTGCCAGCAGAGAAGGACAGATGAACACTGAAGCTTTCTTT. It translates to CASREGQMNTEAFF.